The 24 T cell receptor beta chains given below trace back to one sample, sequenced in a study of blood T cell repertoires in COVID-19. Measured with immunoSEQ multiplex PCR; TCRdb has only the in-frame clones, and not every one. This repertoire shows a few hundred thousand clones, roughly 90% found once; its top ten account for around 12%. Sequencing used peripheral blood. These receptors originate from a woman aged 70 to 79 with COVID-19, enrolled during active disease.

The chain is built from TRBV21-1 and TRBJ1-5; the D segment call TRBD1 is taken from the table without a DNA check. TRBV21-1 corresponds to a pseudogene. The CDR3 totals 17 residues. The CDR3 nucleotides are TGTGCCAGCAGCAAAGGACAGGGGAAGGAAAGCAATCAGCCCCAGCATTTT. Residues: CASSKGQGKESNQPQHF.

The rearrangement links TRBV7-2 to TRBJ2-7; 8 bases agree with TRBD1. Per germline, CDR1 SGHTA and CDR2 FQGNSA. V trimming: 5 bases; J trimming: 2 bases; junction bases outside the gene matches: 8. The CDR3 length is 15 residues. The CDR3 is CASSLDRGPPYEQYF. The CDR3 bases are TGTGCCAGCAGCCTCGACAGGGGTCCTCCCTACGAGCAGTACTTC.

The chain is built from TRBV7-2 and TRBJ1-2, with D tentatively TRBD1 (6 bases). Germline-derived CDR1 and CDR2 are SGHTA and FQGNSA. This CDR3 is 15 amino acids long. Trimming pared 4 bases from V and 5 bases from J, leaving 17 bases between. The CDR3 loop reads CASSWGRTEGYGYTF. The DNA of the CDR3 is TGTGCCAGCAGCTGGGGAAGGACAGAAGGGTATGGCTACACCTTC. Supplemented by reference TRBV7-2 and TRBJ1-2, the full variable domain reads GAGVSQSPSNKVTEKGKDVELRCDPISGHTALYWYRQSLGQGLEFLIYFQGNSAPDKSGLPSDRFSAERTGGSVSTLTIQRTQQEDSAVYLCASSWGRTEGYGYTFGSGTRLTVV.

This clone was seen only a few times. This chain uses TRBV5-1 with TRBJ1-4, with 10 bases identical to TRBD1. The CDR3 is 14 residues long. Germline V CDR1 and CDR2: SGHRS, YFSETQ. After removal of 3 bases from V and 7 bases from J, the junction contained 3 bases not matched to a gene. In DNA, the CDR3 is TGCGCCAGCAGCTGGACAGGGGGTGGTGAAAAACTGTTTTTT. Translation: CASSWTGGGEKLFF.

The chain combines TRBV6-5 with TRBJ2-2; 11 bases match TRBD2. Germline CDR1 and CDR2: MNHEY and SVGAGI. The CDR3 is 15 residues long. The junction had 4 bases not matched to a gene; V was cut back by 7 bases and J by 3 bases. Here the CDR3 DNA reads TGTGCCAGCAATAGACTAGCGGGGTACACCGGGGAGCTGTTTTTT. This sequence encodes CASNRLAGYTGELFF.

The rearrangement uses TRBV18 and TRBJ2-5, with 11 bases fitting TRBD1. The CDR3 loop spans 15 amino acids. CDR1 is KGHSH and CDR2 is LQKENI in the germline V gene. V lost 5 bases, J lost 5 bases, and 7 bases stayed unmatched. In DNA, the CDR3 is TGTGCCAGCTCAATCCGGGACAGGGGGTATGAGACCCAGTACTTC. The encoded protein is CASSIRDRGYETQYF.

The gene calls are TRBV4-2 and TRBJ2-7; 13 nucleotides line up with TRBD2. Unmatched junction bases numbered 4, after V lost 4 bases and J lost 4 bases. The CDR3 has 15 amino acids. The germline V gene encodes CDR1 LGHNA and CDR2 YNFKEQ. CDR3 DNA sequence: TGTGCCAGCAGCCCCGGGACTAGCGGGATTTACGAGCAGTACTTC. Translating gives CASSPGTSGIYEQYF.

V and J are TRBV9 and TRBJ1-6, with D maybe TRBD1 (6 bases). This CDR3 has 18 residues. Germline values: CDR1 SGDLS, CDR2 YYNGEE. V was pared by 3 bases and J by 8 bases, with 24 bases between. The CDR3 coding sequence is TGTGCCAGCAGCGACCCTCGACAGATAGAGGGGGAATATTCACCCCTCCACTTT. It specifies CASSDPRQIEGEYSPLHF.

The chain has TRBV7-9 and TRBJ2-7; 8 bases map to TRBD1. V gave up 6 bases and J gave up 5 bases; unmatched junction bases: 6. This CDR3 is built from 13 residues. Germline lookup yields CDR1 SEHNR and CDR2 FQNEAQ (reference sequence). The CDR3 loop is CASRPTGVDEQYF. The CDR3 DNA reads TGTGCCAGCAGACCGACAGGGGTGGACGAGCAGTACTTC. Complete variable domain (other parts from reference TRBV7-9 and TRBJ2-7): DTGVSQNPRHKITKRGQNVTFRCDPISEHNRLYWYRQTLGQGPEFLTYFQNEAQLEKSRLLSDRFSAERPKGSFSTLEIQRTEQGDSAMYLCASRPTGVDEQYFGPGTRLTVT.

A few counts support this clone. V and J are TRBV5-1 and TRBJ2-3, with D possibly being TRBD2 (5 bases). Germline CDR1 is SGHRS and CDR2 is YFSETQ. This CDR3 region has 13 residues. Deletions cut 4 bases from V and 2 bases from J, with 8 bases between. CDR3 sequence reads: CASSPGDTDTQYF. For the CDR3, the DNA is TGCGCCAGCAGCCCCGGGGACACAGATACGCAGTATTTT.

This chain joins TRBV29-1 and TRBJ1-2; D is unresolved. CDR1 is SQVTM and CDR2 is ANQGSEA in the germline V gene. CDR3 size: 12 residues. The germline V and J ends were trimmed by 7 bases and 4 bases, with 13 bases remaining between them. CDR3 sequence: CSASTEFYGYTF. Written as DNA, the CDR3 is TGCAGCGCCTCGACGGAGTTCTATGGCTACACCTTC. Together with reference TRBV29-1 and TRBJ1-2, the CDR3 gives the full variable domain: SAVISQKPSRDICQRGTSLTIQCQVDSQVTMMFWYRQQPGQSLTLIATANQGSEATYESGFVIDKFPISRPNLTFSTLTVSNMSPEDSSIYLCSASTEFYGYTFGSGTRLTVV.

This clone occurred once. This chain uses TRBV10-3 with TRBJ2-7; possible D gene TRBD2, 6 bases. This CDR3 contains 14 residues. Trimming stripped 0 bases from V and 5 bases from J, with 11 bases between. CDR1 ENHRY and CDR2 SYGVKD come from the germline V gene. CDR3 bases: TGTGCCATCAGTGAGTCGTGGAGGGGACACGAGCAGTACTTC. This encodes CAISESWRGHEQYF.

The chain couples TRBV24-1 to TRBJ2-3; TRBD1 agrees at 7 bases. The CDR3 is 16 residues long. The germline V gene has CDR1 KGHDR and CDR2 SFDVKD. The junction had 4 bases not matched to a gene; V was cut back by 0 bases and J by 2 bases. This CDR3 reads CATSDLGGQNTDTQYF. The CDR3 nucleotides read TGTGCCACCAGTGATTTGGGGGGACAGAACACAGATACGCAGTATTTT.

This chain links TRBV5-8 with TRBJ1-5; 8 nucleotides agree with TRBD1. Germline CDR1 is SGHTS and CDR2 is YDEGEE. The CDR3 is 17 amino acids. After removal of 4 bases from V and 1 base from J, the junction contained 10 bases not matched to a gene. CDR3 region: CASSPSPRQGSNQPQHF. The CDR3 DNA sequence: TGTGCCAGCAGCCCATCACCTCGACAGGGGAGCAATCAGCCCCAGCATTTT.

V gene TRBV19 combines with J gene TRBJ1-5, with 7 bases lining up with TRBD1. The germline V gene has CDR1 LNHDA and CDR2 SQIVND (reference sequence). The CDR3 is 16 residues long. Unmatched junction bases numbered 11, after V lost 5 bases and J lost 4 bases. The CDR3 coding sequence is TGTGCCAGTAGTGCCTTAGACAGGGTTGGAAATCAGCCCCAGCATTTT. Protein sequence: CASSALDRVGNQPQHF.

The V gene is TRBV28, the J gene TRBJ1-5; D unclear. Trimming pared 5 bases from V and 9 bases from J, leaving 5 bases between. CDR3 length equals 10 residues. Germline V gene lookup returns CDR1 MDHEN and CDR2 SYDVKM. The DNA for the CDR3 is TGTGCCAGCAGTGTGGCGCCCCAGCATTTT. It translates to CASSVAPQHF.

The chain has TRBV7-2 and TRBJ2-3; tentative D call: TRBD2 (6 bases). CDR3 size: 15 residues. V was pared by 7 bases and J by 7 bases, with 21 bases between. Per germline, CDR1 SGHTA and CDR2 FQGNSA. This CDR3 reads CASTQFGVGGNTQYF. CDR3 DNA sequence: TGTGCCAGCACCCAGTTTGGGGTGGGAGGAAATACGCAGTATTTT. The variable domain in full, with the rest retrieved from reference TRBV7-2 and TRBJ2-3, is GAGVSQSPSNKVTEKGKDVELRCDPISGHTALYWYRQSLGQGLEFLIYFQGNSAPDKSGLPSDRFSAERTGGSVSTLTIQRTQQEDSAVYLCASTQFGVGGNTQYFGPGTRLTVL.

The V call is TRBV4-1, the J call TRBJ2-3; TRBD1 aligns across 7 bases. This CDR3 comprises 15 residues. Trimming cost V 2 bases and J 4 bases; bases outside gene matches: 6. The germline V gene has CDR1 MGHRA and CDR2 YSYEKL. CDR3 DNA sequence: TGCGCCAGCAGCCAATCTACAGGGGACGCAGATACGCAGTATTTT. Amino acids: CASSQSTGDADTQYF.

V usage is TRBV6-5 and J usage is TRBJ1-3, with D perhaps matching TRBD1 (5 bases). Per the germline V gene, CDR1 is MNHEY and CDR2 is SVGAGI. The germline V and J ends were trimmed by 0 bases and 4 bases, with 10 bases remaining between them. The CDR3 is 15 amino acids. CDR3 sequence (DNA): TGTGCCAGCAGTTACTCGCGGACATTCGGAAACACCATATATTTT. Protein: CASSYSRTFGNTIYF.

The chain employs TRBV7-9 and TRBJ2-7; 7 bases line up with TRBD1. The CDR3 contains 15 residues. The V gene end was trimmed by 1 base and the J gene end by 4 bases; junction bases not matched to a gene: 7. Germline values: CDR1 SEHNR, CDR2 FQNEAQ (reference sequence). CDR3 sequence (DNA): TGTGCCAGCAGCTTAGGGACAGGTATGGGTTACGAGCAGTACTTC. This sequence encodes CASSLGTGMGYEQYF.

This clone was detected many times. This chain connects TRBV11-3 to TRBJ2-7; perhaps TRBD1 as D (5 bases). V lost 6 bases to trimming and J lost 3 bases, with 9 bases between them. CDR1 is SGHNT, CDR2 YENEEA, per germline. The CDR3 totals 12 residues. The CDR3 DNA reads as TGTGCCAGCAGAACAGGCTACTACGAGCAGTACTTC. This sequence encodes CASRTGYYEQYF.

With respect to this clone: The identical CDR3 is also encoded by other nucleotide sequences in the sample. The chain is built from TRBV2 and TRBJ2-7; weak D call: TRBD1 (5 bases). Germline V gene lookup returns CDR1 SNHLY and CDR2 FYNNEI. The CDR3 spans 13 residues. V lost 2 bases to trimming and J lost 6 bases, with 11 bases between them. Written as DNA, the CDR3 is TGTGCCAGCAGTGAAAGTCAGGGCGGCGAGCAGTACTTC. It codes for CASSESQGGEQYF.

CDR3 bases: TGCGCCAGCAGCGGGGGGGATACAGGAACGAACACTGAAGCTTTCTTT. It is translated as CASSGGDTGTNTEAFF. This rearrangement joins TRBV5-1 to TRBJ1-1; D is possibly TRBD1 (5 bases). In germline, CDR1 is SGHRS, CDR2 YFSETQ. The CDR3 contains 16 residues. The germline V and J ends were trimmed by 4 bases and 1 base, with 17 bases remaining between them. The full variable domain, completed using reference TRBV5-1 and TRBJ1-1, is KAGVTQTPRYLIKTRGQQVTLSCSPISGHRSVSWYQQTPGQGLQFLFEYFSETQRNKGNFPGRFSGRQFSNSRSEMNVSTLELGDSALYLCASSGGDTGTNTEAFFGQGTRLTVV.

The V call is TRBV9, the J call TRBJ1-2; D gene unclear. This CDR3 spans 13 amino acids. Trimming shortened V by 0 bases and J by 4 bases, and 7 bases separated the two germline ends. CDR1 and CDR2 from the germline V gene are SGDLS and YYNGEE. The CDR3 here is CASSVGEGYGYTF. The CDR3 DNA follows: TGTGCCAGCAGCGTAGGGGAGGGCTATGGCTACACCTTC.